The clone carrying this T cell receptor beta chain was seen only a few times. This sample stems from a study of graft-versus-host responses after intestinal transplantation. In the study overall: Every one of the recipients received anti-thymocyte globulin induction and afterwards took tacrolimus and steroids for 3 to 4 years.

This table comes from immunoSEQ multiplex PCR, and its TCRdb copy is limited to in-frame clones, with some not included. This sample has around 39,000 clones, with about 92% found just once. This CDR3 has 14 residues. CDR1 is SGHKS and CDR2 is YYEKEE in the germline V gene (reference sequence). V shed 2 bases and J shed 4 bases, with 12 bases lying between them. The genes are TRBV5-5 and TRBJ1-1; the D is unclear. This TCR was recovered from a human patient who received an intestinal transplant, so some T cells may come from the graft donor. This specimen consisted of PBMCs, obtained approximately 740 days after intestinal transplantation. CDR3 DNA: TGTGCCAGCAGCTTCGGGGAAAGTCGCACTGAAGCTTTCTTT. This codes for CASSFGESRTEAFF.